This passage covers 25 T cell receptor beta chains from one sample sequenced in a study of OX40 agonist ivuxolimab in advanced cancers. The library relied on the immunoSEQ multiplex PCR assay. In TCRdb, the immuneACCESS table is reduced to in-frame sequences with V and J assigned. These tables do not hold every clone; where another copy was compared, an unresolved V gene accounts for under half, and the others remain unexplained. The sample yields 100,000 or so clones; about 93% were counted once. The ten top clones hold 0.7% to 0.95% of the sample. Sample: CD4+ or CD8+ T cells sorted from blood, taken in a trial of the OX40 agonist ivuxolimab. These receptor sequences come from an adult with an advanced solid tumor such as melanoma, head and neck, liver or kidney cancer.

V and J are TRBV27 and TRBJ2-7, with D hard to call. The CDR3 has 17 residues. Trimming stripped 3 bases from V and 0 bases from J, with 18 bases between. CDR1 and CDR2 (germline): MNHEY, SMNVEV (reference sequence). The CDR3 sequence: CASSFQPTTLSSYEQYF. The CDR3 region has the DNA TGTGCCAGCAGTTTTCAGCCTACCACTCTGAGCTCCTACGAGCAGTACTTC.

The chain carries TRBV5-4 and TRBJ2-7; 7 bases are a match to TRBD1. The germline gives CDR1 SGHNT, CDR2 YYREEE (reference sequence). The CDR3 loop spans 15 amino acids. Trimming cost V 0 bases and J 2 bases; bases outside gene matches: 5. The CDR3 loop is CASSLGDRFTYEQYF. The CDR3 DNA reads TGTGCCAGCAGCTTGGGGGACAGATTTACCTACGAGCAGTACTTC.

The chain combines TRBV5-6 with TRBJ2-5, with 7 bases aligning to TRBD1. This CDR3 has 13 residues. Germline CDR1 and CDR2: SGHDT and YYEEEE. Trimming removed 4 bases from V and 5 bases from J; junction bases left unmatched: 5. The CDR3 sequence is CASSNDRVETQYF. CDR3 nucleotide sequence: TGTGCCAGCAGCAACGACAGGGTTGAGACCCAGTACTTC.

V usage is TRBV21-1 and J usage is TRBJ1-5; TRBD1 reflects the table's D call only, with no check against the DNA. TRBV21-1 is labeled a pseudogene. The CDR3 length is 16 residues. The chain's CDR3 is CASSSDRGDWVFILHF. The CDR3 DNA follows: TGTGCCAGCAGCAGTGACAGGGGGGACTGGGTATTTATCCTACATTTT.

This clone was counted once. The rearrangement joins TRBV4-1 to TRBJ2-7; D may be TRBD1 or TRBD2 (5 bases each). Germline assignment: CDR1 MGHRA and CDR2 YSYEKL. This CDR3 contains 15 residues. V gave up 4 bases and J gave up 1 base, with 14 bases separating them. The CDR3 coding sequence is TGCGCCAGCAGCCTCCTTATGGGACCTTCCTACGAGCAGTACTTC. It codes for CASSLLMGPSYEQYF.

The chain employs TRBV4-1 and TRBJ2-1; 9 bases agree with TRBD2. The trim removed 6 bases at V and 7 bases at J, leaving 13 bases unmatched. The germline CDR1 and CDR2 sequences are MGHRA and YSYEKL. The CDR3 runs to 16 residues. CDR3: CASRKVAGAPRNEQFF. CDR3 nucleotides: TGCGCCAGCAGAAAGGTAGCGGGAGCCCCGCGGAATGAGCAGTTCTTC.

The V and J genes are TRBV2 and TRBJ2-3; TRBD2 aligns across 14 bases. The CDR3 runs to 15 residues. Germline CDR1 reads SNHLY; CDR2 reads FYNNEI. Trimming at V came to 9 bases and at J to 4 bases, leaving 6 bases not matched to a gene. The CDR3 nucleotides read TGTGCCAGAGCGACTAGCGGGAGGGACGCAGATACGCAGTATTTT. This encodes CARATSGRDADTQYF.

V and J are TRBV10-1 and TRBJ2-3; no definite D call. Trimming pared 10 bases from V and 0 bases from J, leaving 14 bases between. The CDR3 totals 14 residues. Germline loops: CDR1 WNHNN, CDR2 SYGVQD (reference sequence). The CDR3 DNA reads as TGCGCCAACCCCGGACGCCTTAGCACAGATACGCAGTATTTT. Its translation is CANPGRLSTDTQYF.

This clone was found once. The chain joins TRBV5-1 to TRBJ2-7; maybe TRBD1 (5 bases). The germline V gene has CDR1 SGHRS and CDR2 YFSETQ. This CDR3 region has 15 residues. Trimming left V 4 bases short and J 2 bases short, with 16 bases between. The CDR3 bases are TGCGCCAGCAGCGTCACAGGAGACCCCCCCTACGAGCAGTACTTC. Amino acids: CASSVTGDPPYEQYF.

This rearrangement joins TRBV6-1 to TRBJ2-1; D perhaps matches TRBD2 (6 bases). The ends were cut back, 3 bases at V and 5 bases at J, with 17 bases in the middle. The CDR3 runs 16 residues. Germline CDR1 MNHNS, CDR2 SASEGT. CDR3 sequence (DNA): TGTGCCAGCAGTGACCAAGGGCTCCCGGGGGACAATGAGCAGTTCTTC. Translating gives CASSDQGLPGDNEQFF.

This chain joins TRBV27 and TRBJ2-3; D unresolved. V was shortened by 5 bases and J by 0 bases, with 9 bases between the two germline ends. Germline loops: CDR1 MNHEY, CDR2 SMNVEV (reference sequence). The CDR3 length is 14 residues. DNA for the CDR3: TGTGCCAGCAGTCCAGCGTTTAGCACAGATACGCAGTATTTT. This encodes CASSPAFSTDTQYF.

The rearrangement links TRBV7-3 to TRBJ2-3; D gene uncertain. Germline assignment: CDR1 SGHTA and CDR2 FQGTGA. CDR3 length: 14 residues. Trimming stripped 2 bases from V and 2 bases from J, with 8 bases between. The CDR3 spells CASSLVAYTDTQYF. The CDR3 DNA reads TGTGCCAGCAGCTTAGTGGCGTACACAGATACGCAGTATTTT.

The genes are TRBV5-6 and TRBJ2-1, with D hard to call. Germline loops: CDR1 SGHDT, CDR2 YYEEEE. The CDR3 has 11 amino acids. V dropped 2 bases and J dropped 8 bases, with 5 bases sitting between them. CDR3 sequence: CASSFLDEQFF. The CDR3 DNA reads as TGTGCCAGCAGCTTTCTGGATGAGCAGTTCTTC.

The rearrangement uses TRBV30 and TRBJ2-6, with D maybe TRBD2 (5 bases). Trimming removed 4 bases from V and 4 bases from J, with 11 bases in between. The germline V gene has CDR1 GTSNPN and CDR2 SVGIG (reference sequence). CDR3 size: 14 residues. In DNA, the CDR3 is TGTGCCTGGATGACGGGAACGGGGGCCAACGTCCTGACTTTC. Protein sequence: CAWMTGTGANVLTF. Full variable domain (remainder filled in from reference TRBV30 and TRBJ2-6): SQTIHQWPATLVQPVGSPLSLECTVEGTSNPNLYWYRQAAGRGLQLLFYSVGIGQISSEVPQNLSASRPQDRQFILSSKKLLLSDSGFYLCAWMTGTGANVLTFGAGSRLTVL.

The chain is built from TRBV5-8 and TRBJ1-5; no firm D call. The germline V gene has CDR1 SGHTS and CDR2 YDEGEE. The V end lost 2 bases, the J end lost 6 bases, and 15 bases lay between the germline ends. The CDR3 is made up of 15 amino acids. The CDR3 DNA is TGTGCCAGCAGCTTTCAGGCGGGTGGAGGTCAGCCCCAGCATTTT. Translating it yields CASSFQAGGGQPQHF.

The chain uses TRBV19 and TRBJ1-2; D is possibly TRBD1 (5 bases). V lost 6 bases and J lost 7, with 12 bases in between. The CDR3 has 12 residues. Germline assignment: CDR1 LNHDA and CDR2 SQIVND (reference sequence). The CDR3 coding sequence is TGTGCCAGTAGCTTGACCGGGGGTGGCTACACCTTC. The encoded protein is CASSLTGGGYTF.

This clone was counted a single time. J is TRBJ2-2 and V is TRBV7-6; TRBD1 is a possible D gene (5 bases). The V end was cut by 5 bases, the J end by 1 base, with 14 bases between. Germline V gene lookup returns CDR1 SGHVS and CDR2 FNYEAQ. This CDR3 is built from 16 residues. The CDR3 DNA sequence: TGTGCCAGCAGCCTCAGGGCCCTAGGGAACACCGGGGAGCTGTTTTTT. Its protein product is CASSLRALGNTGELFF.

The chain has TRBV7-9 and TRBJ2-5; TRBD2 might be the D (6 bases). This CDR3 region has 13 residues. V lost 0 bases and J 5 bases, leaving 7 bases between the germline ends. Germline V gene sequence: CDR1 SEHNR, CDR2 FQNEAQ (reference sequence). Here the CDR3 DNA reads TGTGCCAGCAGCTTAGCTGGAGGGGAGACCCAGTACTTC. Translating gives CASSLAGGETQYF.

This clone appeared a few times. The chain recombines TRBV9 with TRBJ2-1, with D perhaps TRBD1 (6 bases). This CDR3 spans 16 amino acids. CDR1 is SGDLS, CDR2 YYNGEE, per germline. The germline V and J ends were trimmed by 7 bases and 0 bases, with 17 bases remaining between them. In DNA, the CDR3 is TGTGCCAGCGGATCGGGACAACCGACCTCCTACAATGAGCAGTTCTTC. Its protein is CASGSGQPTSYNEQFF.

The chain carries TRBV2 and TRBJ2-2; the D gene is possibly TRBD2 (6 bases). The germline gives CDR1 SNHLY, CDR2 FYNNEI. The CDR3 has 18 residues. The germline V and J ends were trimmed by 6 bases and 4 bases, with 24 bases remaining between them. CDR3 amino acids: CASRGLSNRDSFTGELFF. DNA of the CDR3: TGTGCCAGCAGGGGGTTGTCTAACCGGGACTCTTTCACCGGGGAGCTGTTTTTT.

The chain joins TRBV7-2 to TRBJ2-2; 9 bases map to TRBD1. V shed 1 base, J shed 1 base, and the junction held 7 bases outside the gene matches. Germline V gene lookup returns CDR1 SGHTA and CDR2 FQGNSA. CDR3 length: 18 residues. CDR3 in DNA: TGTGCCAGCAGCTTAGAACCGGGACAGGGATGGAACACCGGGGAGCTGTTTTTT. Translated, it gives CASSLEPGQGWNTGELFF.

The rearrangement uses TRBV11-3 and TRBJ1-2, with D possibly TRBD1 on 6 matching bases. CDR3 length: 13 amino acids. Per germline, CDR1 SGHNT and CDR2 YENEEA. Trimming cost V 0 bases and J 7 bases, with 9 bases left between them. In DNA, the CDR3 is TGTGCCAGCAGCTTAGAGGGGGCTTCTGGCTACACCTTC. This gives the protein CASSLEGASGYTF.

The chain joins TRBV5-1 to TRBJ2-3; 11 bases map to TRBD2. This CDR3 contains 15 residues. The ends lost 4 bases at V and 4 bases at J; junction bases unmatched: 5. The germline gives CDR1 SGHRS, CDR2 YFSETQ. In DNA form, the CDR3 reads TGCGCCAGCAGCCAGACTAGCGGGATGGCAGATACGCAGTATTTT. It yields the protein CASSQTSGMADTQYF. The full variable domain, its missing parts supplied by reference TRBV5-1 and TRBJ2-3, is KAGVTQTPRYLIKTRGQQVTLSCSPISGHRSVSWYQQTPGQGLQFLFEYFSETQRNKGNFPGRFSGRQFSNSRSEMNVSTLELGDSALYLCASSQTSGMADTQYFGPGTRLTVL.

The chain couples TRBV5-1 to TRBJ2-6; D is unclear. The V gene lost 0 bases and the J gene lost 0 bases, with 19 bases spanning the gap. This CDR3 is built from 20 residues. Germline V CDR1 and CDR2: SGHRS, YFSETQ. The CDR3 region has the DNA TGCGCCAGCAGCTTGGGCCAGCGCCAAACGATCTACTCTGGGGCCAACGTCCTGACTTTC. Residues: CASSLGQRQTIYSGANVLTF.

This clone has a handful of counts. The chain links TRBV29-1 to TRBJ1-2, with 8 bases identical to TRBD1. The CDR3 runs to 13 residues. The junction had 9 bases not matched to a gene; V was cut back by 8 bases and J by 4 bases. The germline V gene has CDR1 SQVTM and CDR2 ANQGSEA. CDR3 coding DNA: TGCAGCTTGTTACAGGGGGATGGCTATGGCTACACCTTC. Its translation: CSLLQGDGYGYTF.